This T cell receptor (beta chain) was documented in a study of shared clonotypes between healthy human individuals. Study-wide results and caveats: Non-shared clonotypes were found to have lower generation probabilities than the clonotypes that were shared by all four of the sorted-subset donors. In general, naive subsets displayed greater estimated richness than memory subsets did.

On this clone itself: The antigen is undetermined.

The CDR3 loop spans 13 amino acids. Trimming cost V 6 bases and J 2 bases, with 11 bases left between them. Germline-derived CDR1 and CDR2 are MDHEN and SYDVKM. TCRdb's copy holds only in-frame clones and misses some; the assay was immunoSEQ multiplex PCR. The table lists some 2.4 million clones, more than 85% of them singletons. Sequencing was performed on naive CD4+ T cells from PBMCs. Noted subset: CD45RA+ positively selected. The chain couples TRBV28 to TRBJ2-7, with D tentatively TRBD2 (7 bases). The source of this sequence is a man aged 18-30 years in good health. Some clones in this sample may be carry-over from other donors' samples. The CDR3 bases are TGTGCCAGCAGGGACAGCGGGGCCTACGAGCAGTACTTC. Its protein is CASRDSGAYEQYF. Complete variable domain (other parts from reference TRBV28 and TRBJ2-7): DVKVTQSSRYLVKRTGEKVFLECVQDMDHENMFWYRQDPGLGLRLIYFSYDVKMKEKGDIPEGYSVSREKKERFSLILESASTNQTSMYLCASRDSGAYEQYFGPGTRLTVT.